These T cell receptor beta chains were read from a single sample in a study of control samples from healthy donors and cancer patients. The protocol was immunoSEQ multiplex PCR, while the TCRdb copy is restricted to in-frame clones and leaves out a portion. The profile covers about 190,000 clones, with around 90% appearing a single time and less than 2% taken by the ten largest. Sequenced input: blood. The source of these receptors is a man younger than 40 in good health. The CDR3 runs from the conserved cysteine through the conserved F or W. The order of the fields is clone size, J gene, D gene, V gene, CDR3 length, CDR3 DNA, CDR3 protein. D genes are given only for firm matches. Only part of the rows carry a size: once, few, many, or a class if the clone is expanded.

>-|TRBJ2-7|-|TRBV6-5|13
TGTGCCAGCAAACGGGCAGGGCACTACGAGCAGTACTTC
CASKRAGHYEQYF
>-|TRBJ2-7|TRBD1|TRBV18|15
TGTGCCAGCTCACCGGGACAGCTCCTCTCCTACGAGCAGTACTTC
CASSPGQLLSYEQYF
>-|TRBJ2-2|-|TRBV7-9|15
TGTGCCAGCAGCCCTCCTAGTGGGGGCACCGGGGAGCTGTTTTTT
CASSPPSGGTGELFF
>-|TRBJ1-2|-|TRBV27|14
TGTGCCAGCAGTTTGTGGGCTGGGAGGGGTGGCTACACCTTC
CASSLWAGRGGYTF
>-|TRBJ1-2|-|TRBV19|14
TGTGCCAGTAGTATCCCGGCAGCTAACTATGGCTACACCTTC
CASSIPAANYGYTF
>-|TRBJ1-2|TRBD1|TRBV7-2|14
TGTGCCAGCAACGACAGGGGCCTTAACTATGGCTACACCTTC
CASNDRGLNYGYTF
>-|TRBJ1-2|-|TRBV2|13
TGTGCCAGCACTGCCACAGGGAGATATGGCTACACCTTC
CASTATGRYGYTF
>-|TRBJ2-2|-|TRBV2|12
TGTGCCGGGGGGACAGTCCTCGGGGAGCTGTTTTTT
CAGGTVLGELFF
>-|TRBJ1-2|-|TRBV19|14
TGTGCCAGTAGTAATGCGCGCAGGGCCGGTGGCTACACCTTC
CASSNARRAGGYTF
>-|TRBJ1-6|-|TRBV6-5|14
TGTGCCAGCAGTCTACCGGCCTGGGATTCACCCCTCCACTTT
CASSLPAWDSPLHF
>-|TRBJ2-2|-|TRBV12-3/TRBV12-4|12
TGTGCCAGCAGCCTCAACACCGGGGAGCTGTTTTTT
CASSLNTGELFF
>-|TRBJ2-1|TRBD2|TRBV3-1/TRBV3-2|14
TGTGCCAGCAGCCGGCCGGGACTAGCGGGGGCCCCGTTCTTC
CASSRPGLAGAPFF
>-|TRBJ1-2|-|TRBV30|13
TGTGCCTGGGACAAAGGATCAGAAAATGGCTACACCTTC
CAWDKGSENGYTF
>-|TRBJ2-7|-|TRBV5-1|14
TGCGCCAGCAGCTTGGTACAGGCTACCTACGAGCAGTACTTC
CASSLVQATYEQYF
>-|TRBJ1-2|-|TRBV20-1|13
TGCAGTGCTAGTGTGGGAATTAGGAGTGGCTACACCTTC
CSASVGIRSGYTF
>-|TRBJ2-1|-|TRBV11-2|17
TGTGCCAGCAGTTCCTTGGGGGTTTCAAGCTCCTACAATGAGCAGTTCTTC
CASSSLGVSSSYNEQFF
>-|TRBJ2-3|TRBD2|TRBV19|15
TGTGCCAGTAGTACCACTAGCGGGGGGCCTAATACGCAGTATTTT
CASSTTSGGPNTQYF
>-|TRBJ2-2|TRBD2|TRBV4-2|16
TGTGCCAGCAGCCAGACTAGCGGGGGGGACACCGGGGAGCTGTTTTTT
CASSQTSGGDTGELFF
>-|TRBJ1-2|TRBD1|TRBV6-5|15
TGTGCCAGCAGCAGGGACAGGATCCCTTCCTATGGCTACACCTTC
CASSRDRIPSYGYTF
>few|TRBJ1-1|TRBD1|TRBV20-1|14
TGCAGTGCTAGTTTGACAGGGGGCGCGGGAGAAGCTTTCTTT
CSASLTGGAGEAFF
>-|TRBJ2-7|TRBD2|TRBV24-1|16
TGTGCCACCAGTGACCATGCTACTAGCGGGGCTTACGAGCAGTACTTC
CATSDHATSGAYEQYF
>-|TRBJ1-2|-|TRBV19|14
TGTGCCAGTAGTATTGGTATTACCCAGCGCGGCTACACCTTC
CASSIGITQRGYTF
>once|TRBJ1-2|TRBD1|TRBV7-2|15
TGTGCCAGCAGCAAGGGAGGGGGCACTAACTATGGCTACACCTTC
CASSKGGGTNYGYTF
>-|TRBJ1-1|-|TRBV12-5|13
TGTGCTAGTGGTTTGGAGTGGAACACTGAAGCTTTCTTT
CASGLEWNTEAFF
>-|TRBJ1-2|TRBD1|TRBV7-9|16
TGTGCCAGCAGCTTCCGACAGGGGGCTAAAGACTATGGCTACACCTTC
CASSFRQGAKDYGYTF
>-|TRBJ1-4|TRBD1|TRBV2|18
TGTGCCAGCAGTGAAGCCGAGACGACAGGGCCGGCTAATGAAAAACTGTTTTTT
CASSEAETTGPANEKLFF
>-|TRBJ1-3|-|TRBV5-6|14
TGTGCCAGCAGCTTAGGGACCTCTGGAAACACCATATATTTT
CASSLGTSGNTIYF
>-|TRBJ1-3|-|TRBV5-5|17
TGTGCCAGCAGCTCGTGGGAAGGGGCCCGCTCTGGAAACATCATATATTTT
CASSSWEGARSGNIIYF
>-|TRBJ1-4|-|TRBV25-1|14
TGTGCCAGCAGTGACGCAGCAACTAATGAAAAACTGTTTTTT
CASSDAATNEKLFF
>once|TRBJ2-6|-|TRBV19|14
TGTGCCAGTAATGGAATGGGTGGGGCCAACGTCCTGACTTTC
CASNGMGGANVLTF
>-|TRBJ2-3|-|TRBV7-9|16
TGTGCCAGCAGCTCTTCTGGCCGGGGCATCGGTGGTACGCAGTATTTT
CASSSSGRGIGGTQYF
>-|TRBJ1-4|-|TRBV19|15
TGTGCCAGTAGTATCCAGCCAGGGGCTGGGGAAAAACTGTTTTTT
CASSIQPGAGEKLFF
>once|TRBJ1-6|TRBD1|TRBV6-5|15
TGTGCCAGCAGTCTACAGGGGGGCTATAATTCACCCCTCCACTTT
CASSLQGGYNSPLHF
>-|TRBJ1-1|TRBD1|TRBV12-5|15
TGTGCTAGTGAGAAACCGGGACAGGGGAACACTGAAGCTTTCTTT
CASEKPGQGNTEAFF